The source of this TCR beta chain is a study of T cells in Graves' hyperthyroidism and ophthalmopathy. RNA transcripts served as the template for amplifying TCR beta CDR3 regions. Initially, a first-round RT-PCR of the TCR CDR3 employed the HTBI primer set. TCRdb reprocessed the multiplex PCR reads with MiXCR, giving one entry per CDR3 protein. The sample holds some 300,000 distinct CDR3 sequences, around 19% seen once. Germline values: CDR1 SGDLS, CDR2 YYNGEE. The V gene lost 2 bases and the J gene lost 6 bases, with 20 bases spanning the gap. The CDR3 sequence is 16 residues long. The sequence derives from a man aged 50-59 years with Graves' ophthalmopathy. The chain is built from TRBV9 and TRBJ1-1; perhaps TRBD1 as D (6 bases). Sequencing was performed on blood. The CDR3 spells CASSVDPGGARAEAFF. The CDR3 DNA follows: TGTGCCAGCAGCGTCGATCCCGGGGGGGCGAGGGCTGAAGCTTTCTTT.